This record concerns one TCR beta chain sequence. The data stem from a study of blood T cell repertoires in COVID-19. As for the study in general: Sites across the United States, Italy and Spain contributed samples from acute and convalescent COVID-19. T cells, B-cell-depleted T cells, or PBMCs provided the cDNA or gDNA that served as material.

The CDR3 length is 15 residues. Trimming took 6 bases from V and 5 from J, leaving 19 bases between them. Germline V gives CDR1 SGHAT, CDR2 FQNNGV. Original analysis: Amplifying reference gene primers gave estimates of nucleated cell counts. TCRdb's copy holds only in-frame clones and misses some; the assay was immunoSEQ multiplex PCR. V and J calls and clone size come straight from that table; D and trimming were deduced from the DNA. Of under 75,000 clones in the sample, roughly 88% were seen once. The chain uses TRBV11-2 and TRBJ1-1, with D perhaps matching TRBD1 (6 bases). What was sequenced was peripheral blood. This TCR was recovered from a human donor in a cohort sampled during active COVID-19. In DNA form, the CDR3 reads TGTGCCAGCAGTATAGCCCGCAGCAGGGGTACTGAAGCTTTCTTT. Its protein product is CASSIARSRGTEAFF.